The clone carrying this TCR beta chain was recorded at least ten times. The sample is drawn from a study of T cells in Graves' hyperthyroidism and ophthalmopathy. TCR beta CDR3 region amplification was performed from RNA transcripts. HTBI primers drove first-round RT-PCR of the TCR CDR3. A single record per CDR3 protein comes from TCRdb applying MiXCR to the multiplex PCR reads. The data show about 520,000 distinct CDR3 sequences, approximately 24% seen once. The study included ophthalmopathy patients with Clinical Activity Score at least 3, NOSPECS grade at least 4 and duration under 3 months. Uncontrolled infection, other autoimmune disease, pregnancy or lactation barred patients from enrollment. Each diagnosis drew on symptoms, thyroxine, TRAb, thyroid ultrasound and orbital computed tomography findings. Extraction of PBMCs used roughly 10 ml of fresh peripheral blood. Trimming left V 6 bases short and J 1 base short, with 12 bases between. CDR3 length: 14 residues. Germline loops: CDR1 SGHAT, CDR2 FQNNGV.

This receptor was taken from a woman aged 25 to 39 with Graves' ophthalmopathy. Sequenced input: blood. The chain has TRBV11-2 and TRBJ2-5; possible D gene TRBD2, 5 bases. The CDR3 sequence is CASRWTGLQETQYF. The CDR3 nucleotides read TGTGCCAGCAGATGGACTGGGCTCCAAGAGACCCAGTACTTC.